Listed below are T cell receptor beta chains from one sample, sequenced in a study of blood T cells in healthy people across ages. Using its own MiXCR run on the 5' RACE reads, TCRdb lists one record per CDR3 protein. This table holds roughly 1.6 million distinct CDR3 sequences, about 31% found once. Sequenced input: blood. These TCRs come from a woman younger than 45 in good health. Both conserved end residues are part of each CDR3. Each record gives: clone size, D gene, J gene, V gene, CDR3 DNA, CDR3 protein. The D gene is left open where the match is weak. Some rows have no size entry. The others give once, few or many, or a class for an expanded clone.

clone_size: few; d_call: TRBD2; j_call: TRBJ2-7; v_call: TRBV7-9; cdr3_nt: TGTGCCAGCAGCGTCCTCGGGACTAGCTTCTACGAGCAGTACTTC; cdr3_aa: CASSVLGTSFYEQYF
clone_size: NA; d_call: NA; j_call: TRBJ2-1; v_call: TRBV20-1; cdr3_nt: TGCAGTCCTAGCGCGACAACCTCCTACAATGAGCAGTTCTTC; cdr3_aa: CSPSATTSYNEQFF
clone_size: many; d_call: NA; j_call: TRBJ1-1; v_call: TRBV6-5; cdr3_nt: TGTGCCAGCAGTCTCGGCTCTTCCTCGGACACTGAAGCTTTCTTT; cdr3_aa: CASSLGSSSDTEAFF
clone_size: few; d_call: NA; j_call: TRBJ2-7; v_call: TRBV14; cdr3_nt: TGTGCCAGCAGCCCCCATGGCCGGAGCGAGCAGTACTTC; cdr3_aa: CASSPHGRSEQYF
clone_size: NA; d_call: TRBD1; j_call: TRBJ2-6; v_call: TRBV5-5; cdr3_nt: TGTGCCAGCAGCTTGGCGACAGGGGCTTCTGGGGCCAACGTCCTGACTTTC; cdr3_aa: CASSLATGASGANVLTF
clone_size: NA; d_call: NA; j_call: TRBJ2-7; v_call: TRBV15; cdr3_nt: TGTGCCACCAGCAGAGATCGGGGGCTAGAGTACGAGCAGTACTTC; cdr3_aa: CATSRDRGLEYEQYF
clone_size: NA; d_call: NA; j_call: TRBJ1-2; v_call: TRBV9; cdr3_nt: TGTGCCAGCAGCATAACCCCGACGGCTATGAACTATGGCTACACCTTC; cdr3_aa: CASSITPTAMNYGYTF
clone_size: NA; d_call: NA; j_call: TRBJ1-5; v_call: TRBV20-1; cdr3_nt: TGCAGTGCGACACCCGGGAAAGGACCCAATCAGCCCCGGCATTTT; cdr3_aa: CSATPGKGPNQPRHF
clone_size: few; d_call: NA; j_call: TRBJ2-3; v_call: TRBV7-6; cdr3_nt: TGTGCCAGCAGCCCGCAGAAGGGGGATACGCAGTATTTT; cdr3_aa: CASSPQKGDTQYF
clone_size: NA; d_call: NA; j_call: TRBJ1-5; v_call: TRBV7-9; cdr3_nt: TGTGCCAGCAGCTCCGACAGCGGGAGCAATCAGCCCCAGCATTTT; cdr3_aa: CASSSDSGSNQPQHF